This T cell receptor beta chain was identified during a study of cytomegalovirus exposure and HLA in healthy donors. Study-level results: Generally TCR sequences proved uncommon, though certain public TCRs appeared in numerous donors. An assumption of roughly uniform sequencing depth across donors underlay the presence/absence analyses.

CDR1 is SGDLS, CDR2 YYNGEE, per germline. This CDR3 contains 13 residues. Turning to this clone: Its cognate antigen is unknown.

PCR employed 60 Vbeta and 13 Jbeta primers. TCRdb's table, derived via immunoSEQ multiplex PCR, lists solely in-frame clones and lacks some. Among about 200,000 clones listed, 75% to 80% were seen once. The V call is TRBV9, the J call TRBJ2-5; a weak D match, TRBD1 (5 bases). Matching the DNA end better, TRBJ2-7 makes the J call doubtful. This receptor was taken from a male donor in good health and CMV-seronegative. Sequenced material: PBMCs. The CDR3 spells CASSVEWGHEQYF. The CDR3 DNA reads as TGTGCCAGCAGCGTAGAGTGGGGCCACGAGCAGTACTTC.